Here is one TCR beta chain with its context. Ages ranged from about 18 to 89 years, with residence in more than 20 US areas. Membership in each cohort depended on participant-reported clinical history. This entry belongs to a study of blood T cell repertoires in COVID-19. Overall study: Sources were T cells, B-cell-depleted T cells, or PBMCs; the material itself was cDNA or gDNA.

CDR1 LNHDA and CDR2 SQIVND come from the germline V gene (reference sequence). V lost 6 bases and J 5 bases, leaving 16 bases between the germline ends. This CDR3 is 14 amino acids long. Clones were sequenced by immunoSEQ multiplex PCR, and TCRdb holds only the in-frame ones, with some missing. Here the sample spans some 130,000 clones, about 88% being singletons. The receptor was isolated from a man in his forties or fifties with acute COVID-19. The source material was PBMCs or T cells enriched from blood (not recorded which). The rearrangement links TRBV19 to TRBJ2-5; maybe TRBD2 (7 bases). CDR3 amino acids: CASSLQGGQETQYF. The CDR3 region has the DNA TGTGCCAGTAGCCTACAGGGAGGGCAGGAGACCCAGTACTTC.